Following are 30 T cell receptor beta chains from one sample sequenced in a study of CD8 T cells in Susac syndrome (dated by TCRdb to the late 2010s). The method was the immunoSEQ multiplex PCR assay. RNA was extracted using the RNeasy kit, and about 0.5 to 1 ug of the RNA was reverse transcribed with random hexamers. The public reads were reanalyzed by TCRdb: fastp trimming at Q25, MiXCR alignment, in-frame beta chains only. CDR3 protein duplicates are merged, each entry listing the most common genes and DNA. The sample records about 130,000 distinct CDR3 sequences, about 95% of which are singletons. Clones ranked in the top ten supply over 0.1% of the sample. Sequenced sample: CD4+ T cells from PBMCs. These receptor sequences come from a human donor in good health.

The CDR3 loop is CASSTGNTEAFF. The CDR3 DNA reads TGTGCCAGTTCAACAGGGAACACTGAAGCTTTCTTT. V and J are TRBV28 and TRBJ1-1, with TRBD1 as a possible D gene (5 bases). The CDR3 spans 12 residues. From germline, CDR1 is MDHEN and CDR2 SYDVKM. V lost 9 bases to trimming and J lost 1 base, with 9 bases between them.

V and J are TRBV6-6 and TRBJ2-4, with D perhaps matching TRBD2 (5 bases). CDR1 MNHNY and CDR2 SVGAGI come from the germline V gene (reference sequence). V was cut by 8 bases and J by 7 bases, with 24 bases left in between. This CDR3 region has 16 residues. CDR3 bases: TGTGCCAGCTCCCCGAGGGCAGCCACCCACGGGAACATTCAGTACTTC. Its protein is CASSPRAATHGNIQYF.

The CDR3 nucleotides are TGTGCCAGCAGCCTTAGCGGGAGCACCTACGAGCAGTACTTC. Its translation is CASSLSGSTYEQYF. This rearrangement joins TRBV6-5 to TRBJ2-7, with 9 bases lining up with TRBD2. CDR1 and CDR2 (germline): MNHEY, SVGAGI. J gave up 2 bases and V 6 bases, and 5 bases lay outside the gene matches. The CDR3 spans 14 residues.

The V gene is TRBV3-1, the J gene TRBJ2-7; 7 bases agree with TRBD2. This CDR3 comprises 16 residues. Germline lookup yields CDR1 LGHDT and CDR2 YNNKEL (reference sequence). V lost 1 base and J lost 6; bases outside the gene matches: 12. DNA for the CDR3: TGTGCCAGCAGCCAAGCCTGGGGAGGGTCCTATAGCGAGCAGTACTTC. It codes for CASSQAWGGSYSEQYF.

The V call is TRBV29-1, the J call TRBJ2-7, with 11 bases fitting TRBD2. The CDR3 sequence is 16 residues long. In germline, CDR1 is SQVTM, CDR2 ANQGSEA. The junction had 9 bases not matched to a gene; V was cut back by 3 bases and J by 2 bases. The CDR3: CSVEGASGRRTYEQYF. The CDR3 coding sequence is TGCAGCGTTGAGGGGGCTAGCGGGAGGAGGACCTACGAGCAGTACTTC.

V usage is TRBV29-1 and J usage is TRBJ2-1; D is possibly TRBD2 (6 bases). The CDR3 consists of 13 residues. The germline V gene encodes CDR1 SQVTM and CDR2 ANQGSEA. V lost 5 bases, J lost 10 bases, and 18 bases lay in between. The CDR3 region is CSVPRKSGREQFF. The CDR3 bases are TGCAGCGTTCCCCGGAAATCTGGGAGGGAGCAGTTCTTC.

V is TRBV29-1 and J is TRBJ2-7; 10 bases agree with TRBD1. Germline V gene data show CDR1 as SQVTM and CDR2 as ANQGSEA. The V segment lost 5 bases and the J segment 1 base; nucleotides outside the gene matches: 5. The CDR3 runs 14 residues. The CDR3 spells CSVSGTGVSYEQYF. CDR3 bases: TGCAGCGTTTCCGGGACAGGGGTTTCCTACGAGCAGTACTTC.

This clonotype came up a few times. This sequence joins TRBV3-1 and TRBJ2-7; D remains ambiguous. The CDR3 spans 11 residues. With 4 bases removed from V and 7 bases from J, the gap between germline ends came to 8 bases. CDR1 is LGHDT and CDR2 is YNNKEL in the germline V gene (reference sequence). CDR3: CASSLGSEQYF. As DNA, the CDR3 is TGTGCCAGCAGCCTGGGATCAGAGCAGTACTTC.

The chain links TRBV29-1 to TRBJ1-3; D is uncertain. Trimming stripped 7 bases from V and 4 bases from J, with 8 bases between. Germline CDR1 reads SQVTM; CDR2 reads ANQGSEA. This CDR3 spans 11 amino acids. CDR3 sequence reads: CSARFGNTIYF. The CDR3, as DNA: TGCAGCGCCAGATTCGGAAACACCATATATTTT.

This clonotype was found once. The J gene is TRBJ1-5, the V gene TRBV12-3 or TRBV12-4; D call uncertain. This CDR3 has 14 residues. Trimming cost V 3 bases and J 7 bases, with 13 bases left between them. The CDR3 DNA is TGTGCCAGCAGTTTGGGTCAGACTACCCAGCCCCAGCATTTT. This encodes CASSLGQTTQPQHF.

J is TRBJ2-7 and V is TRBV28; possibly TRBD1 for D (6 bases). Germline assignment: CDR1 MDHEN and CDR2 SYDVKM. This CDR3 has 14 residues. Trimming took off 6 bases at V and 4 bases at J, with 16 bases between the two ends. For the CDR3, the DNA is TGTGCCAGCAGCAACCCACAGGGTATTTACGAGCAGTACTTC. Its protein is CASSNPQGIYEQYF.

Concerning this clonotype: Compared with germline, one end of the junction differs, possibly owing to a read error. The chain couples TRBV7-7 to TRBJ2-5, with D possibly matching TRBD2 (7 bases). The CDR3 length is 14 residues. CDR1 is SSHAT and CDR2 is FNYEAQ in the germline V gene (reference sequence). The CDR3 loop reads CASSRGGNQETQYF. CDR3 DNA sequence: TGTGCTAGCAGCAGGGGAGGGAACCAAGAGACCCAGTACTTC.

The chain joins TRBV10-3 to TRBJ2-1, with TRBD2 identical over 7 bases. The CDR3 is 14 residues long. The trim removed 0 bases at V and 6 bases at J, leaving 2 bases unmatched. Germline V gives CDR1 ENHRY, CDR2 SYGVKD. The DNA for the CDR3 is TGTGCCATCAGTGAGTCGGGACTACCCAATGAGCAGTTCTTC. This encodes CAISESGLPNEQFF.

This chain connects TRBV20-1 to TRBJ2-7; 7 bases are shared with TRBD2. The V segment lost 3 bases and the J segment 3 bases; nucleotides outside the gene matches: 5. Per germline, CDR1 DFQATT and CDR2 SNEGSKA (reference sequence). This CDR3 has 13 residues. The CDR3: CSASSGPDYEQYF. CDR3 sequence (DNA): TGCAGTGCTAGTAGCGGGCCCGACTACGAGCAGTACTTC.

The chain's CDR3 is CASSNPGQAEAFF. The CDR3, as DNA: TGTGCCAGCAGCAACCCGGGACAGGCCGAAGCTTTCTTT. This chain connects TRBV7-9 to TRBJ1-1; 8 bases are a match to TRBD1. V lost 5 bases and J lost 8; bases outside the gene matches: 7. Germline CDR1 is SEHNR and CDR2 is FQNEAQ (reference sequence). There are 13 residues in the CDR3.

The chain carries TRBV20-1 and TRBJ2-5, with TRBD2 matching over 10 bases. The CDR3 sequence is 12 residues long. Germline CDR1 reads DFQATT; CDR2 reads SNEGSKA (reference sequence). The V gene end was trimmed by 6 bases and the J gene end by 5 bases; junction bases not matched to a gene: 3. In DNA form, the CDR3 reads TGCAGTGCCAGCGGGAGGGCGGAGACCCAGTACTTC. As protein: CSASGRAETQYF.

Only one count was recorded for this clonotype. The J gene is TRBJ2-5, the V gene TRBV11-2; 9 nucleotides agree with TRBD2. The CDR3 contains 21 residues. V was pared by 1 base and J by 2 bases, with 20 bases of the junction left unmatched. CDR1 and CDR2 (germline): SGHAT, FQNNGV. The CDR3 spells CASSLGIRAGGSWGAQETQYF. The CDR3 bases are TGTGCCAGCAGCTTAGGAATCCGGGCGGGAGGGAGTTGGGGGGCGCAAGAGACCCAGTACTTC.

V usage is TRBV12-3 or TRBV12-4 and J usage is TRBJ2-5, with D perhaps matching TRBD1 (5 bases). The CDR3 length is 15 residues. V gave up 1 base and J gave up 5 bases, with 14 bases separating them. The CDR3 region is CASSLEQGTAETQYF. The DNA of the CDR3 is TGTGCCAGCAGTTTAGAGCAGGGAACCGCGGAGACCCAGTACTTC.

The chain has TRBV7-9 and TRBJ2-7; no firm D call. The CDR3 length is 16 residues. Per the germline V gene, CDR1 is SEHNR and CDR2 is FQNEAQ (reference sequence). The ends were cut back, 3 bases at V and 2 bases at J, with 17 bases in the middle. Written as DNA, the CDR3 is TGTGCCAGCAGCTTGCCCGCCCGTCCCGACACCTACGAGCAGTACTTC. Protein sequence: CASSLPARPDTYEQYF.

The genes are TRBV4-2 and TRBJ2-1; tentatively, D is TRBD1 or TRBD2 (5 bases each). Trimming took 1 base from V and 10 from J, leaving 8 bases between them. The CDR3 extends over 12 amino acids. Per germline, CDR1 LGHNA and CDR2 YNFKEQ. The CDR3 region is CASSQVGEEQFF. Here the CDR3 DNA reads TGTGCCAGCAGCCAAGTGGGGGAAGAGCAGTTCTTC.

This sequence joins TRBV7-2 and TRBJ2-3; 13 nucleotides match TRBD2. After removal of 5 bases from V and 5 bases from J, the junction contained 7 bases not matched to a gene. CDR3 length: 16 residues. Germline loops: CDR1 SGHTA, CDR2 FQGNSA. The CDR3 coding sequence is TGTGCCAGCAGCCCTCGGACTAGCGGGAGAGTAGATACGCAGTATTTT. Protein: CASSPRTSGRVDTQYF.

The J gene is TRBJ1-1, the V gene TRBV4-1; 9 bases fit TRBD1. From germline, CDR1 is MGHRA and CDR2 YSYEKL. The CDR3 length is 16 residues. Germline trimming cut 3 bases from V and 6 bases from J; bases unmatched to any gene: 11. The CDR3 region has the DNA TGCGCCAGCAGCCACGGACAGGGGTTACGACCGCCTGAAGCTTTCTTT. The encoded protein is CASSHGQGLRPPEAFF.

This chain links TRBV12-3 or TRBV12-4 with TRBJ1-1; no firm D call. This CDR3 has 15 residues. The germline V and J ends were trimmed by 3 bases and 0 bases, with 11 bases remaining between them. CDR3 in DNA: TGTGCCAGCAGTTTCGGCGTACGGATGAACACTGAAGCTTTCTTT. As protein: CASSFGVRMNTEAFF.

This chain uses TRBV2 with TRBJ2-5; D gene uncertain. V lost 4 bases, J lost 2 bases, and 5 bases lay in between. The CDR3 covers 12 residues. Germline V CDR1 and CDR2: SNHLY, FYNNEI. The CDR3: CASSGLQETQYF. The DNA for the CDR3 is TGTGCCAGCAGTGGGCTACAAGAGACCCAGTACTTC. Supplemented by reference TRBV2 and TRBJ2-5, the full variable domain reads EPEVTQTPSHQVTQMGQEVILRCVPISNHLYFYWYRQILGQKVEFLVSFYNNEISEKSEIFDDQFSVERPDGSNFTLKIRSTKLEDSAMYFCASSGLQETQYFGPGTRLLVL.

The chain couples TRBV20-1 to TRBJ1-5; 7 bases map to TRBD1. CDR3 length: 19 amino acids. Germline V gene data show CDR1 as DFQATT and CDR2 as SNEGSKA (reference sequence). Trimming removed 0 bases from V and 1 base from J; junction bases left unmatched: 15. Here the CDR3 reads CSARDDRAFQVESNQPQHF. The CDR3 nucleotides are TGCAGTGCTAGAGATGACAGGGCCTTTCAAGTCGAGAGCAATCAGCCCCAGCATTTT.

This clonotype was recorded only once. The chain recombines TRBV28 with TRBJ2-5; 9 nucleotides line up with TRBD1. V lost 6 bases and J lost 5; bases outside the gene matches: 7. Germline V gene lookup returns CDR1 MDHEN and CDR2 SYDVKM. This CDR3 contains 14 residues. The CDR3 reads CASSQTGGTETQYF. CDR3 in DNA: TGTGCCAGCAGCCAAACAGGGGGCACGGAGACCCAGTACTTC.

For the CDR3, the DNA is TGCAGTGCTAGCGGGGACAGGGGGCGCATTGCTGAAGCTTTCTTT. Protein sequence: CSASGDRGRIAEAFF. The V call is TRBV20-1, the J call TRBJ1-1; 12 nucleotides match TRBD1. The germline CDR1 and CDR2 sequences are DFQATT and SNEGSKA (reference sequence). This CDR3 is 15 amino acids long. V shed 3 bases, J shed 6 bases, and the junction held 8 bases outside the gene matches.

This clonotype was observed a single time. This chain links TRBV3-1 with TRBJ1-1; D call uncertain. The V end lost 4 bases, the J end lost 8 bases, and 17 bases lay between the germline ends. Looked up from germline, CDR1 is LGHDT and CDR2 is YNNKEL (reference sequence). CDR3 length: 14 amino acids. CDR3 amino acids: CASSRREGESEAFF. The CDR3 DNA follows: TGTGCCAGCAGCCGTAGAGAGGGAGAAAGCGAAGCTTTCTTT.

This chain links TRBV5-4 with TRBJ2-1, with a weak D call TRBD1 (6 bases). This CDR3 is built from 13 residues. The germline gives CDR1 SGHNT, CDR2 YYREEE (reference sequence). Trimming took off 7 bases at V and 8 bases at J, with 16 bases between the two ends. The chain's CDR3 is CASHPQGSHEQFF. The CDR3 DNA reads TGTGCCAGCCACCCACAGGGAAGTCATGAGCAGTTCTTC.

The chain is built from TRBV5-1 and TRBJ2-1, with TRBD2 matching over 10 bases. In germline, CDR1 is SGHRS, CDR2 YFSETQ. The V gene end was trimmed by 4 bases and the J gene end by 8 bases; junction bases not matched to a gene: 12. This CDR3 has 16 residues. The CDR3 region is CASSPQASGSSHEQFF. The CDR3 bases are TGCGCCAGCAGCCCCCAGGCTAGCGGGAGTTCTCATGAGCAGTTCTTC.